This TCR beta chain was identified during a study of PD-L1 blockade in urothelial cancer. Turning to the study itself: As for prior chemotherapy regimens, patients had received 0 to 3. Analyzed time points were 3 weeks (second dose) and 6 weeks after therapy began. General study points: Prediction of better survival came from below-median pretreatment blood TCR clonality.

The time point: pretreatment peripheral blood. Produced via immunoSEQ multiplex PCR; TCRdb's table is partial and in-frame only. In the table there are some 87,000 clones, over 75% of which are singletons. Turning to this clone: Its antigen is as yet unknown.

Germline V CDR1 and CDR2: KGHSH, LQKENI. CDR3 length equals 17 residues. V lost 3 bases, J lost 7 bases, and 18 bases stayed unmatched. The clonotype originates from a man between 60 and 70 years old with urothelial cancer. The sequencing here drew on PBMCs, taken around atezolizumab (anti-PD-L1) treatment. The chain combines TRBV18 with TRBJ2-7; TRBD2 aligns across 7 bases. The CDR3 nucleotides read TGTGCCAGCTCACCCAATCCACCGGTTGGGACTATAGGGGAGCAGTACTTC. Its protein product is CASSPNPPVGTIGEQYF.